Listed here is a single TCR beta chain. Trimming took 5 bases from V and 7 from J, leaving 17 bases between them. The CDR3 is 14 amino acids. The data were obtained in a study of tumor-infiltrating lymphocytes in oesophageal squamous cell carcinoma. TCRdb processed the PCR reads anew with MiXCR; each CDR3 protein has one entry. The repertoire holds about 17,000 distinct CDR3 sequences, with approximately 46% as singletons. The specimen sequenced was normal esophageal tissue next to the tumor. The chain employs TRBV12-3 or TRBV12-4 and TRBJ2-5; possibly TRBD2 for D (7 bases). This TCR was sampled from a female donor with esophageal squamous cell carcinoma. Here the CDR3 DNA reads TGTGCCAGCAGTACTAGGGAGGGGGGGTGGACCCAGTACTTC. Protein: CASSTREGGWTQYF.